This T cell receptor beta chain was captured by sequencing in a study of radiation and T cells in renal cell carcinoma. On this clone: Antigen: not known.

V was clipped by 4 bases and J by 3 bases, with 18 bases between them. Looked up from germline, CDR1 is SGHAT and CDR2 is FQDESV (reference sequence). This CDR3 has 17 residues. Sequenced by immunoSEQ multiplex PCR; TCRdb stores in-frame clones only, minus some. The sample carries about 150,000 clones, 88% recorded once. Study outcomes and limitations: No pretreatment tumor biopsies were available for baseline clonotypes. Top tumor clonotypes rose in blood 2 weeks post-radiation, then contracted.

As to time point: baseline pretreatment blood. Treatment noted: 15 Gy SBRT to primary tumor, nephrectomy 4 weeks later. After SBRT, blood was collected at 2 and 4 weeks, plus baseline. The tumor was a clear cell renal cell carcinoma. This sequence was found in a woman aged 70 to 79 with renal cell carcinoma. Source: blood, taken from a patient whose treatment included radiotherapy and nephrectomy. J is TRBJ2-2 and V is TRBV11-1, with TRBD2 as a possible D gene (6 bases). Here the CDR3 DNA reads TGTGCCAGCAGCTACCCTTGGCGGGGCGCGGACACCGGGGAGCTGTTTTTT. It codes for CASSYPWRGADTGELFF. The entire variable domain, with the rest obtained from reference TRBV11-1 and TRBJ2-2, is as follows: EAEVAQSPRYKITEKSQAVAFWCDPISGHATLYWYRQILGQGPELLVQFQDESVVDDSQLPKDRFSAERLKGVDSTLKIQPAELGDSAMYLCASSYPWRGADTGELFFGEGSRLTVL.